One and the same sample provided the 30 T cell receptor beta chains below, sequenced in a study of cytomegalovirus exposure and HLA in healthy donors (dated 2017 in TCRdb). Library method: the immunoSEQ multiplex PCR assay. For the multiplex PCR, a mixture combining 60 forward primers for TCR Vbeta segments and 13 reverse primers for TCR Jbeta segments was used. The table comes from immuneACCESS by way of TCRdb, which keeps in-frame sequences with V and J called. Part of the clones is missing from these tables; in studies checked, under half for an unresolved V gene and the rest for unknown reasons. For this sample the table gives around 60,000 clones, of which around 84% were detected only once. Clones ranked in the top ten supply 5.5% to 7% of the sample. Sequencing used PBMCs. Receptors originate from a male donor in good health and CMV-seronegative.

The chain links TRBV15 to TRBJ1-2; weak D call: TRBD1 (5 bases). Germline V gene sequence: CDR1 LNHNV, CDR2 YYDKDF (reference sequence). This CDR3 has 15 residues. The V and J ends lost 3 bases and 4 bases respectively, with 15 bases between them. Here the CDR3 reads CATSRDIASGYGYTF. The CDR3 DNA reads as TGTGCCACCAGCAGGGACATCGCTTCTGGCTATGGCTACACCTTC. Supplemented by reference TRBV15 and TRBJ1-2, the full variable domain reads DAMVIQNPRYQVTQFGKPVTLSCSQTLNHNVMYWYQQKSSQAPKLLFHYYDKDFNNEADTPDNFQSRRPNTSFCFLDIRSPGLGDTAMYLCATSRDIASGYGYTFGSGTRLTVV.

This clone was observed a few times. The V gene is TRBV30, the J gene TRBJ1-4; TRBD1 matches at 9 bases. Germline V gene sequence: CDR1 GTSNPN, CDR2 SVGIG (reference sequence). With V trimmed by 1 base and J by 7 bases, 4 bases remained unmatched. This CDR3 spans 14 amino acids. CDR3 region: CAWSDRGRGEKLFF. The CDR3 DNA follows: TGTGCCTGGAGTGACAGGGGGCGAGGTGAAAAACTGTTTTTT.

The rearrangement joins TRBV5-1 to TRBJ2-5, with D tentatively TRBD2 (6 bases). The J call is uncertain, as TRBJ2-7 better fits the DNA end. The CDR3 covers 14 residues. The germline V gene has CDR1 SGHRS and CDR2 YFSETQ. The CDR3: CASSLGRESYEQYF. The CDR3, as DNA: TGCGCCAGCAGCTTGGGGAGGGAATCCTACGAGCAGTACTTC.

The chain carries TRBV5-1 and TRBJ1-2; 8 bases are shared with TRBD1. Losses at the gene ends were 1 base for V and 2 bases for J; bases not matched to a gene: 7. This CDR3 spans 16 amino acids. Germline V gene lookup returns CDR1 SGHRS and CDR2 YFSETQ. CDR3 in DNA: TGCGCCAGCAGCTTGCTTGGGACAGGCTCAAACTATGGCTACACCTTC. This codes for CASSLLGTGSNYGYTF.

This chain connects TRBV7-9 to TRBJ1-2; D is uncertain. Germline CDR1 reads SEHNR; CDR2 reads FQNEAQ (reference sequence). The CDR3 has 14 residues. Trimming stripped 1 base from V and 2 bases from J, with 8 bases between. CDR3 sequence: CASSLGGNNYGYTF. Here the CDR3 DNA reads TGTGCCAGCAGCTTAGGTGGCAACAACTATGGCTACACCTTC.

V usage is TRBV2 and J usage is TRBJ1-2; tentatively, D is TRBD1 (5 bases). Per germline, CDR1 SNHLY and CDR2 FYNNEI. V shed 6 bases and J shed 6 bases, with 14 bases lying between them. This CDR3 comprises 13 residues. The CDR3 nucleotides read TGTGCCAGCAGCCCCGGGGGAGGAGATGGCTACACCTTC. The encoded protein is CASSPGGGDGYTF.

The chain recombines TRBV5-1 with TRBJ2-2, with D hard to call. The V gene's germline CDR1 is SGHRS and CDR2 YFSETQ. Between the trimmed V and J ends, which lost 0 bases and 4 bases, there was a span of 7 bases. The CDR3 spans 14 residues. This CDR3 reads CASSLDISTGELFF. Written as DNA, the CDR3 is TGCGCCAGCAGCTTGGATATATCCACCGGGGAGCTGTTTTTT.

The chain is built from TRBV2 and TRBJ1-1; 9 nucleotides line up with TRBD1. Per the germline V gene, CDR1 is SNHLY and CDR2 is FYNNEI. The CDR3 has 14 amino acids. The junction had 5 bases not matched to a gene; V was cut back by 7 bases and J by 2 bases. The CDR3 protein is CASIPGQGNTEAFF. The CDR3 DNA follows: TGTGCCAGCATTCCGGGACAGGGCAACACTGAAGCTTTCTTT.

The chain uses TRBV7-6 and TRBJ2-3, with D possibly matching TRBD1 (5 bases). CDR1 SGHVS and CDR2 FNYEAQ come from the germline V gene. V was trimmed by 5 bases and J by 3 bases, leaving 18 bases between them. The CDR3 consists of 16 residues. CDR3 sequence reads: CASSKYASGYTDTQYF. In nucleotides, the CDR3 is TGTGCCAGCAGCAAATATGCGTCAGGGTATACAGATACGCAGTATTTT.

This clone was recorded only once. The gene calls are TRBV6-5 and TRBJ2-7; unclear D gene. The CDR3 is 11 amino acids. V gave up 4 bases and J gave up 3 bases, with 4 bases separating them. Germline values: CDR1 MNHEY, CDR2 SVGAGI. In DNA form, the CDR3 reads TGTGCCAGCAGTTCCGTCTACGAGCAGTACTTC. The encoded protein is CASSSVYEQYF.

The chain has TRBV7-2 and TRBJ2-1; 7 bases match TRBD2. The CDR3 length is 13 residues. The germline CDR1 and CDR2 sequences are SGHTA and FQGNSA. V dropped 4 bases and J dropped 5; count of bases not matched to a gene: 2. Here the CDR3 reads CASSSTSHNEQFF. In nucleotides, the CDR3 is TGTGCCAGCAGCTCGACTAGCCACAATGAGCAGTTCTTC.

The V and J genes are TRBV10-3 and TRBJ2-5, with 15 bases aligning to TRBD2. Per germline, CDR1 ENHRY and CDR2 SYGVKD. V lost 10 bases, J lost 1 base, and 4 bases stayed unmatched. This CDR3 has 15 residues. CDR3 residues: CATRTSGGVQETQYF. CDR3 coding DNA: TGTGCCACCAGGACTAGCGGGGGGGTCCAAGAGACCCAGTACTTC.

V usage is TRBV7-2 and J usage is TRBJ2-7; 7 nucleotides match TRBD1. The V gene's germline CDR1 is SGHTA and CDR2 FQGNSA. This CDR3 spans 14 amino acids. Germline trimming cut 5 bases from V and 2 bases from J; bases unmatched to any gene: 6. As DNA, the CDR3 is TGTGCCAGCAGCAACAGGGGACAAACCTACGAGCAGTACTTC. This sequence encodes CASSNRGQTYEQYF. Complete variable domain (other parts from reference TRBV7-2 and TRBJ2-7): GAGVSQSPSNKVTEKGKDVELRCDPISGHTALYWYRQSLGQGLEFLIYFQGNSAPDKSGLPSDRFSAERTGGSVSTLTIQRTQQEDSAVYLCASSNRGQTYEQYFGPGTRLTVT.

V gene TRBV11-1 combines with J gene TRBJ2-3; TRBD2 matches 8 bases. The trim removed 5 bases at V and 0 bases at J, leaving 13 bases unmatched. The CDR3 runs 18 residues. Germline CDR1 is SGHAT and CDR2 is FQDESV (reference sequence). CDR3 nucleotide sequence: TGTGCCAGCAGCCATTCTAGCGGCGGGAGGACTAGCACAGATACGCAGTATTTT. It translates to CASSHSSGGRTSTDTQYF.

The V gene is TRBV4-3, the J gene TRBJ1-4, with D possibly being TRBD1 (6 bases). V dropped 1 base and J dropped 7 bases, with 22 bases sitting between them. CDR1 LGHNA and CDR2 YSLEER come from the germline V gene. CDR3 length equals 18 residues. The DNA for the CDR3 is TGCGCCAGCAGCCAAGGCCCAAGGGGGGGTCTAAGCGGTGAAAAACTGTTTTTT. This codes for CASSQGPRGGLSGEKLFF.

J is TRBJ1-5 and V is TRBV5-5, with 8 bases that match TRBD1. Germline loops: CDR1 SGHKS, CDR2 YYEKEE (reference sequence). Unmatched junction bases numbered 9, after V lost 4 bases and J lost 0 bases. The CDR3 consists of 17 residues. Here the CDR3 reads CASSPGTGGSSNQPQHF. The CDR3 DNA reads TGTGCCAGCAGCCCCGGGACAGGAGGTAGTAGCAATCAGCCCCAGCATTTT.

The chain combines TRBV2 with TRBJ2-3; no definite D call. V lost 4 bases to trimming and J lost 1 base, with 12 bases between them. Germline lookup yields CDR1 SNHLY and CDR2 FYNNEI. This CDR3 spans 15 amino acids. CDR3 amino acids: CASSGPRPRTDTQYF. CDR3 bases: TGTGCCAGCAGTGGGCCGAGGCCCCGCACAGATACGCAGTATTTT.

The rearrangement joins TRBV29-1 to TRBJ2-5, with 9 bases that match TRBD1. The CDR3 runs to 13 residues. Germline trimming cut 7 bases from V and 2 bases from J; bases unmatched to any gene: 5. Germline assignment: CDR1 SQVTM and CDR2 ANQGSEA. CDR3 residues: CSGRDRVQETQYF. The CDR3 nucleotides are TGCAGCGGCCGGGACAGGGTGCAAGAGACCCAGTACTTC. The full variable domain, rest sourced from reference TRBV29-1 and TRBJ2-5, is SAVISQKPSRDICQRGTSLTIQCQVDSQVTMMFWYRQQPGQSLTLIATANQGSEATYESGFVIDKFPISRPNLTFSTLTVSNMSPEDSSIYLCSGRDRVQETQYFGPGTRLLVL.

The chain joins TRBV29-1 to TRBJ1-1; D is possibly TRBD1 (6 bases). Germline assignment: CDR1 SQVTM and CDR2 ANQGSEA. Trimming removed 6 bases from V and 3 bases from J, with 14 bases in between. This CDR3 is 13 amino acids long. CDR3 protein: CSVEGDWDTEAFF. CDR3 DNA sequence: TGCAGCGTCGAGGGGGATTGGGACACTGAAGCTTTCTTT. Combining the CDR3 with reference TRBV29-1 and TRBJ1-1 gives the whole variable domain SAVISQKPSRDICQRGTSLTIQCQVDSQVTMMFWYRQQPGQSLTLIATANQGSEATYESGFVIDKFPISRPNLTFSTLTVSNMSPEDSSIYLCSVEGDWDTEAFFGQGTRLTVV.

This CDR3 reads CASSSDLPSYGYTF. CDR3 in DNA: TGTGCCAGCAGCTCGGACTTGCCTAGCTATGGCTACACCTTC. The gene calls are TRBV5-4 and TRBJ1-2; D uncertain. Trimming cost V 3 bases and J 4 bases, with 13 bases left between them. CDR3 size: 14 residues. CDR1 is SGHNT, CDR2 YYREEE, per germline (reference sequence).

V gene TRBV29-1 combines with J gene TRBJ2-7, with a possible D match to TRBD2 (7 bases). This CDR3 contains 13 residues. With 7 bases removed from V and 6 bases from J, the gap between germline ends came to 19 bases. The germline CDR1 and CDR2 sequences are SQVTM and ANQGSEA. The CDR3 here is CSGGGVGKGEQYF. The CDR3 region has the DNA TGCAGCGGAGGGGGGGTTGGTAAAGGCGAGCAGTACTTC.

The chain uses TRBV2 and TRBJ2-3; 7 nucleotides align to TRBD2. The CDR3 loop spans 14 amino acids. Trimming removed 4 bases from V and 2 bases from J; junction bases left unmatched: 3. The germline CDR1 and CDR2 sequences are SNHLY and FYNNEI. The CDR3 DNA sequence: TGTGCCAGCAGTGGCCAGCGGGACACAGATACGCAGTATTTT. Translation: CASSGQRDTDTQYF. The variable domain in full, completed from reference TRBV2 and TRBJ2-3, reads EPEVTQTPSHQVTQMGQEVILRCVPISNHLYFYWYRQILGQKVEFLVSFYNNEISEKSEIFDDQFSVERPDGSNFTLKIRSTKLEDSAMYFCASSGQRDTDTQYFGPGTRLTVL.

Here the CDR3 reads CASSLRSNTEAFF. The CDR3 coding sequence is TGTGCCAGCAGCCTTAGATCGAACACTGAAGCTTTCTTT. The chain employs TRBV14 and TRBJ1-1, with D unresolved. Germline CDR1 is SGHDN and CDR2 is FVKESK. The ends were cut back, 4 bases at V and 1 base at J, with 7 bases in the middle. The CDR3 loop spans 13 amino acids.

J is TRBJ1-2 and V is TRBV9; 7 bases match TRBD1. J was trimmed by 0 bases and V by 3 bases; bases with no gene match: 5. CDR3 length: 15 amino acids. CDR1 is SGDLS, CDR2 YYNGEE, per germline. In nucleotides, the CDR3 is TGTGCCAGCAGCGAAAGACAGGGTGCTAACTATGGCTACACCTTC. As protein: CASSERQGANYGYTF.

The chain recombines TRBV7-8 with TRBJ2-7; a weak D match, TRBD1 (5 bases). The V gene lost 1 base and the J gene lost 6 bases, with 13 bases spanning the gap. Germline assignment: CDR1 SGHVS and CDR2 FQNEAQ. This CDR3 is built from 14 residues. CDR3 sequence: CASSLGVREGEQYF. CDR3 sequence (DNA): TGTGCCAGCAGCTTAGGAGTCAGGGAAGGCGAGCAGTACTTC.

This clone was seen a handful of times. The J gene is TRBJ2-7, the V gene TRBV28; D unclear. Trimming removed 3 bases from V and 5 bases from J, with 8 bases in between. This CDR3 region has 12 residues. Germline V gene data show CDR1 as MDHEN and CDR2 as SYDVKM. In DNA form, the CDR3 reads TGTGCCAGCAGTTTTCTAGTACACGAGCAGTACTTC. Translating gives CASSFLVHEQYF.

The chain employs TRBV19 and TRBJ1-4; D is possibly TRBD1 (5 bases). V was pared by 6 bases and J by 4 bases, with 15 bases between. Per the germline V gene, CDR1 is LNHDA and CDR2 is SQIVND (reference sequence). This CDR3 comprises 15 residues. The CDR3 nucleotides are TGTGCCAGTAGCCCACCGGGACTGGGTAATGAAAAACTGTTTTTT. It specifies CASSPPGLGNEKLFF.

The chain's CDR3 is CASSVGLHHTQYF. The DNA for the CDR3 is TGTGCCAGCAGCGTAGGGCTGCACCATACGCAGTATTTT. This chain connects TRBV9 to TRBJ2-3; D remains ambiguous. CDR3 length equals 13 residues. Germline V gives CDR1 SGDLS, CDR2 YYNGEE. Trimming took off 0 bases at V and 7 bases at J, with 9 bases between the two ends. The entire variable domain, with the rest obtained from reference TRBV9 and TRBJ2-3, is as follows: DSGVTQTPKHLITATGQRVTLRCSPRSGDLSVYWYQQSLDQGLQFLIQYYNGEERAKGNILERFSAQQFPDLHSELNLSSLELGDSALYFCASSVGLHHTQYFGPGTRLTVL.

The chain is built from TRBV7-2 and TRBJ2-1, with 7 bases lining up with TRBD2. Germline values: CDR1 SGHTA, CDR2 FQGNSA. The CDR3 contains 16 residues. Germline trimming cut 3 bases from V and 2 bases from J; bases unmatched to any gene: 7. This chain's CDR3 is CASSFVAGEPYNEQFF. CDR3 nucleotide sequence: TGTGCCAGCAGCTTCGTAGCGGGCGAGCCCTACAATGAGCAGTTCTTC.

The gene calls are TRBV13 and TRBJ1-2; 7 bases are shared with TRBD1. This CDR3 is 13 amino acids long. V was clipped by 6 bases and J by 8 bases; unmatched bases: 9. Germline CDR1 and CDR2: PRHDT and FYEKMQ (reference sequence). DNA of the CDR3: TGTGCCAGCAGGCCGAAACTCAGGGGGGGCTACACCTTC. It yields the protein CASRPKLRGGYTF.